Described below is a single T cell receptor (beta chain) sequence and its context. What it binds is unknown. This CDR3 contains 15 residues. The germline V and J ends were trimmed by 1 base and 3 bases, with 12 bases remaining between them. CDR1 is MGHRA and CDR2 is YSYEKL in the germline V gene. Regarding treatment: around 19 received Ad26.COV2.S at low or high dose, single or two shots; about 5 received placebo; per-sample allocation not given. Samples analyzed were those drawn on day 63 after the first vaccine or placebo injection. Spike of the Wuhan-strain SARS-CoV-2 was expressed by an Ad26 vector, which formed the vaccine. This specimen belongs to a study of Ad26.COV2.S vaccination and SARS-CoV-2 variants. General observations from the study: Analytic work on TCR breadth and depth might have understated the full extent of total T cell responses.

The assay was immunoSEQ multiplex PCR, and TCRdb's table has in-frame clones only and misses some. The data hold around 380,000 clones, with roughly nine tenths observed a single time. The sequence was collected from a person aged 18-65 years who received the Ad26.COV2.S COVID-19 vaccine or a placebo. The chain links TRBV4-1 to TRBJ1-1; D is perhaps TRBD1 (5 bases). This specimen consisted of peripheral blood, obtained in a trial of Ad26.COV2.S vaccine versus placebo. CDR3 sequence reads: CASSQGPGRDTEAFF. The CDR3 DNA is TGCGCCAGCAGCCAAGGCCCAGGGAGGGACACTGAAGCTTTCTTT.